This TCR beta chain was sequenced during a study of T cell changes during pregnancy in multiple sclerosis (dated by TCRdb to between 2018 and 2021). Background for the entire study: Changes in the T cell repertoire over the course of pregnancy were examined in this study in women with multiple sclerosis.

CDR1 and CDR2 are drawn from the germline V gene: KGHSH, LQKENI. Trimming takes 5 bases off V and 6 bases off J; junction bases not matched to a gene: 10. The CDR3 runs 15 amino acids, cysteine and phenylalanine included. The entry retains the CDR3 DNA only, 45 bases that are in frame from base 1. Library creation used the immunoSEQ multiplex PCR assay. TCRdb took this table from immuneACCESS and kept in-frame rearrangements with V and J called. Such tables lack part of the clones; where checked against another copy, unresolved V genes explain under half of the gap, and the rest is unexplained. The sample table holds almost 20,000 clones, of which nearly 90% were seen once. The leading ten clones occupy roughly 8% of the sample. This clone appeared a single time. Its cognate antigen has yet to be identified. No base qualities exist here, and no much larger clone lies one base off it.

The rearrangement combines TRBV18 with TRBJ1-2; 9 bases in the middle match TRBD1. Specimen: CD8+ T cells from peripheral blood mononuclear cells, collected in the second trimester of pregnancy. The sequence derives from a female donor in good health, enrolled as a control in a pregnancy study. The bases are TGTGCCAGCTCAATTCCGGGACAGGGACCCCATGGCTACACCTTC. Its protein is CASSIPGQGPHGYTF.